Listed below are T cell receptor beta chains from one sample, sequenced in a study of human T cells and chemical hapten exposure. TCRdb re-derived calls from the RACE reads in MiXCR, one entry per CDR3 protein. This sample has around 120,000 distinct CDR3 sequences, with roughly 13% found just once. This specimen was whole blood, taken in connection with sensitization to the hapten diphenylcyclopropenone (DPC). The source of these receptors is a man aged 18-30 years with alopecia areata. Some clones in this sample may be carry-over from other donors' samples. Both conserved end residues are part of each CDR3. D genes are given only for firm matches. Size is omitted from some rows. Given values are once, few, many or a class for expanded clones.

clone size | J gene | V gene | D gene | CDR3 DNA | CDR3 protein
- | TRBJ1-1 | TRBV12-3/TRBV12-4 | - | TGTGCCAGCAGTTTAATCTCAATTGAAGCTTTCTTT | CASSLISIEAFF
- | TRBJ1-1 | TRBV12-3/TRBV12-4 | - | TGTGCCAGCAGTGCTTTCAACGCGGACACTGAAGCTTTCTTT | CASSAFNADTEAFF
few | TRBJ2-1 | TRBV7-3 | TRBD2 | TGTGCCAGCAGCCCACGGCGTGGGGCTAGCGGGGGGAATGAGCAGTTCTTC | CASSPRRGASGGNEQFF
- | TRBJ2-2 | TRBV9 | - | TGTGCCACCAAAAGGGCCGGGGAGCTGTTTTTT | CATKRAGELFF
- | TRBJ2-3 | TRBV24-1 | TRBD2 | TGTGCCACCAGCCTCCCCAGTAGCGGCGGGGGGATCGCAGATACGCAGTATTTT | CATSLPSSGGGIADTQYF
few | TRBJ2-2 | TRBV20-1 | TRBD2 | TGCAGTGCTAGTCTGGCTAGCGGGGGAGAGAACACCGGGGAGCTGTTTTTT | CSASLASGGENTGELFF
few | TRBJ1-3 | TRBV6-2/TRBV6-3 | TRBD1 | TGTGCCAGCAGGCGACAGGGGAGCTCTGGAAACACCATATATTTT | CASRRQGSSGNTIYF
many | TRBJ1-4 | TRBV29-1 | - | TGCAGCGTCCTGATTATGACCGGGCTCGATTTCGGGGAACTGTTTTTT | CSVLIMTGLDFGELFF
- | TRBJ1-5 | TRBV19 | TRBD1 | TGTGCCAGTGGGACAGATAGCAATCAGCCCCAGCATTTT | CASGTDSNQPQHF
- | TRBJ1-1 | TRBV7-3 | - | TGTGCCAGCAGCCTTCAGATGAACACTGAAGCTTTCTTT | CASSLQMNTEAFF
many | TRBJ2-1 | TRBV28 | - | TGTGCCAGCAGTTTAGGGACCCACAATGAGCAGTTCTTC | CASSLGTHNEQFF
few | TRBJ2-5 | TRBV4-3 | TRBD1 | TGCGCCAGCAGCAAAGGGGGACAGGGGGCCGGGACCCAGTACTTC | CASSKGGQGAGTQYF
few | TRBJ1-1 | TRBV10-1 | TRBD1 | TGCGCCAGCAGTGGGGCCAGGGGGGACACTGAAGCTTTCTTT | CASSGARGDTEAFF